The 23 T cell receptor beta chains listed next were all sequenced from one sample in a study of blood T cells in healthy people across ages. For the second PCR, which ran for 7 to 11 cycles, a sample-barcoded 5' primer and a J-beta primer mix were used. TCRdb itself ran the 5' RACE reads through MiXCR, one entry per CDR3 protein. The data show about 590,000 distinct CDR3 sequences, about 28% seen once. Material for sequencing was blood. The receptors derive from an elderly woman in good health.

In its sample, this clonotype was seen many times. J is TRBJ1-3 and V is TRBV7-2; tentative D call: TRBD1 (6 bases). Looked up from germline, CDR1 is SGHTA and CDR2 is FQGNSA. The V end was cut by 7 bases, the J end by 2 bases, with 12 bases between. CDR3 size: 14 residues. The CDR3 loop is CASKKGQTGNTIYF. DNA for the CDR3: TGTGCCAGCAAAAAAGGACAGACTGGAAACACCATATATTTT.

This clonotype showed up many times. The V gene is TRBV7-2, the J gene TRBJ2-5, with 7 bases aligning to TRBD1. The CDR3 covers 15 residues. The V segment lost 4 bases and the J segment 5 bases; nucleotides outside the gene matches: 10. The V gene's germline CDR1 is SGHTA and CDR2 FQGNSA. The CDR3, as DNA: TGTGCCAGCAGCTCCCGGGACAGCCTAAGGGAGACCCAGTACTTC. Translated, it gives CASSSRDSLRETQYF.

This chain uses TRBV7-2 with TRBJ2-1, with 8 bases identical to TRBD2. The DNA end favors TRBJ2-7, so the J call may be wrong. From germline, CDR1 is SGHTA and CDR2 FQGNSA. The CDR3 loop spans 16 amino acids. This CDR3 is CASSSGRGGRHNEQYF. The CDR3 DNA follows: TGTGCCAGCAGCTCGGGACGGGGGGGCCGACACAATGAGCAGTACTTC.

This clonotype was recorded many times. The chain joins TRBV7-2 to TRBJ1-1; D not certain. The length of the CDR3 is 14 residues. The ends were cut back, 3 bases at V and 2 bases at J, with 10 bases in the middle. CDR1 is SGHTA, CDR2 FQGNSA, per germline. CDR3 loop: CASSLVAFNTEAFF. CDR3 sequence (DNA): TGTGCCAGCAGCTTGGTAGCCTTTAACACTGAAGCTTTCTTT. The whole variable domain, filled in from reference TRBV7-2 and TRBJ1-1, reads GAGVSQSPSNKVTEKGKDVELRCDPISGHTALYWYRQSLGQGLEFLIYFQGNSAPDKSGLPSDRFSAERTGGSVSTLTIQRTQQEDSAVYLCASSLVAFNTEAFFGQGTRLTVV.

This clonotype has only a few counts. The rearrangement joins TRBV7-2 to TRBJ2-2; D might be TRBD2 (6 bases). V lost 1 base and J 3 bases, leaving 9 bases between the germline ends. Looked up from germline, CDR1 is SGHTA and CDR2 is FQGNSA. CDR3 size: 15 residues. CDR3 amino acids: CASSLVAADTGELFF. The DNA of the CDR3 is TGTGCCAGCAGCTTAGTAGCGGCGGACACCGGGGAGCTGTTTTTT.

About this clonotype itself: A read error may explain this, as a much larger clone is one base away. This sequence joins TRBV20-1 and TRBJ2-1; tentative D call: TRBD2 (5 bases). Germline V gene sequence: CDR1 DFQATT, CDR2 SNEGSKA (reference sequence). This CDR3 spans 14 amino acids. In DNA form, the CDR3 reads TGCAATGCTAGAGAGAGACACCTTAGCGATGAGCAGTTCTTC. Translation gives CNARERHLSDEQFF.

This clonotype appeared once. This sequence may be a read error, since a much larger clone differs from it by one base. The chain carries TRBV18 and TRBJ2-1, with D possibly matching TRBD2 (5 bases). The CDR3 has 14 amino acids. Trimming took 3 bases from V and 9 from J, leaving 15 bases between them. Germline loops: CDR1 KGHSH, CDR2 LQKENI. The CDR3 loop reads CASSPTIATGEQFF. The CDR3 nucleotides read TGTGCCAGCTCACCGACTATAGCTACGGGTGAGCAGTTCTTC.

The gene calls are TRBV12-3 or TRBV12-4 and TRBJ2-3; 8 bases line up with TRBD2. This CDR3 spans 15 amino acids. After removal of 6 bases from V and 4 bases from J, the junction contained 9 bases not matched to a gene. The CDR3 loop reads CASSPTSGGADTQYF. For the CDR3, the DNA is TGTGCCAGCAGCCCCACAAGCGGGGGAGCAGATACGCAGTATTTT.

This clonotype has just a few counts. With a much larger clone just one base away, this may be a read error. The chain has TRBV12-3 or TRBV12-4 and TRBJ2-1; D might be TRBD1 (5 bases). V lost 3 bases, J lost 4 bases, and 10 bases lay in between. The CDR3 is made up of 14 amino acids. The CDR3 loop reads CASSLGRKYNEQFF. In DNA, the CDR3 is TGTGCCAGCAGTTTGGGGCGGAAATACAATGAGCAGTTCTTC.

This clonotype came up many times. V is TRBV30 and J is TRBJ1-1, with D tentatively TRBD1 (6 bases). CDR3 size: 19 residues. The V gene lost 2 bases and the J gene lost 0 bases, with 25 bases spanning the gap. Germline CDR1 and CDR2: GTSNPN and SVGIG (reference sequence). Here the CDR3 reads CAWSKRPFSRAGVNTEAFF. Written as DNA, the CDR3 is TGTGCCTGGAGTAAGCGGCCTTTCTCCCGGGCAGGGGTGAACACTGAAGCTTTCTTT.

The CDR3 DNA sequence: TGCAGTGCTAGGGACAAACTCTACGAGCAGTACTTC. Translated: CSARDKLYEQYF. This rearrangement joins TRBV20-1 to TRBJ2-5; possibly TRBD1 for D (5 bases). The DNA end lines up better with TRBJ2-7; the J call may be wrong. The CDR3 contains 12 residues. Germline CDR1 DFQATT, CDR2 SNEGSKA (reference sequence).

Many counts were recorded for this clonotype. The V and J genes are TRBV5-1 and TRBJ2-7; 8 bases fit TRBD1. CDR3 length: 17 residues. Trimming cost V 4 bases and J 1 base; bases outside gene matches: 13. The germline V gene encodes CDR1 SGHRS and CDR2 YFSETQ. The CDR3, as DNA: TGCGCCAGCAGCCAAGGACAGGGCGGGTCCGGGTCCTACGAGCAGTACTTC. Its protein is CASSQGQGGSGSYEQYF.

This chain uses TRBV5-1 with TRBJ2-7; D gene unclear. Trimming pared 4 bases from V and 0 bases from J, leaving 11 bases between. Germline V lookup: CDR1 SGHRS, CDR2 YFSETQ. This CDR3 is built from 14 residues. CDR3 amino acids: CASSPDLSSYEQYF. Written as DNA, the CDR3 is TGCGCCAGCAGCCCTGACTTATCCTCCTACGAGCAGTACTTC. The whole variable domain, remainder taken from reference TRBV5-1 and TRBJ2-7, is KAGVTQTPRYLIKTRGQQVTLSCSPISGHRSVSWYQQTPGQGLQFLFEYFSETQRNKGNFPGRFSGRQFSNSRSEMNVSTLELGDSALYLCASSPDLSSYEQYFGPGTRLTVT.

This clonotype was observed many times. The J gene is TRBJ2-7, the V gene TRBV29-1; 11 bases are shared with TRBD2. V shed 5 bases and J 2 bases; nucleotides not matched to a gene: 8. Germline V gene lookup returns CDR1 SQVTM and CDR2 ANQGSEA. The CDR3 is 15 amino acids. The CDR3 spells CSVYGGTSGAYEQYF. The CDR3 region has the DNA TGCAGCGTTTACGGGGGGACTAGCGGAGCCTACGAGCAGTACTTC.

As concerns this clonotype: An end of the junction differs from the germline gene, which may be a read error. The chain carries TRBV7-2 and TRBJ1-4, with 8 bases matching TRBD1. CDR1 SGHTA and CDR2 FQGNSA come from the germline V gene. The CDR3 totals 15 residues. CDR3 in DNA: TGTGCCAGCAGCATTGGACAGGGAACTAGTGAAAAACTGTTTTTT. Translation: CASSIGQGTSEKLFF.

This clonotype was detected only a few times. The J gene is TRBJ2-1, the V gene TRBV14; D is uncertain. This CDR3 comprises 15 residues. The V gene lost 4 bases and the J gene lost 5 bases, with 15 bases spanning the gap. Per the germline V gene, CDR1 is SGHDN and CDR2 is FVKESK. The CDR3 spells CASSPQTLIHNEQFF. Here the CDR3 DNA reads TGTGCCAGCAGCCCGCAGACACTCATTCACAATGAGCAGTTCTTC.

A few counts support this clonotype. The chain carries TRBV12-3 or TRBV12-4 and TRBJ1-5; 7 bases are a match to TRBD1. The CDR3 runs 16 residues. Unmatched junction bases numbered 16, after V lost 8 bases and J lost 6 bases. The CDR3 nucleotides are TGTGCCAGCGGCCCCCCGGGGAGGGGGCTTGGTCAGCCCCAGCATTTT. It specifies CASGPPGRGLGQPQHF.

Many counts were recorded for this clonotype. The CDR3 is CASKGHPRGEQYF. In DNA form, the CDR3 reads TGTGCCAGCAAAGGGCACCCAAGGGGCGAGCAGTACTTC. The genes are TRBV27 and TRBJ2-7; D is possibly TRBD1 (5 bases). The V end lost 7 bases, the J end lost 6 bases, and 16 bases lay between the germline ends. The CDR3 has 13 amino acids. Germline V gives CDR1 MNHEY, CDR2 SMNVEV (reference sequence).

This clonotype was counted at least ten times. The CDR3 is CASSLDLTAAYGYTF. CDR3 bases: TGCGCCAGCAGCTTGGACCTCACCGCCGCCTATGGCTACACCTTC. V is TRBV5-1 and J is TRBJ1-2; D gene uncertain. The CDR3 covers 15 residues. Germline CDR1 reads SGHRS; CDR2 reads YFSETQ. The V end was cut by 0 bases, the J end by 4 bases, with 13 bases between. The whole variable domain, remainder taken from reference TRBV5-1 and TRBJ1-2, is KAGVTQTPRYLIKTRGQQVTLSCSPISGHRSVSWYQQTPGQGLQFLFEYFSETQRNKGNFPGRFSGRQFSNSRSEMNVSTLELGDSALYLCASSLDLTAAYGYTFGSGTRLTVV.

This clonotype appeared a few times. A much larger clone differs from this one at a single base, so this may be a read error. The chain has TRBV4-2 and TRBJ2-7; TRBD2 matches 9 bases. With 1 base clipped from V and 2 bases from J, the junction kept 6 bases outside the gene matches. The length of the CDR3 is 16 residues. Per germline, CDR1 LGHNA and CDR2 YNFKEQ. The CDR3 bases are TGTGCCAGCAGCCAAGGAGGCCAGCGGGGGGCCTACGAGCAGTACTTC. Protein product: CASSQGGQRGAYEQYF.

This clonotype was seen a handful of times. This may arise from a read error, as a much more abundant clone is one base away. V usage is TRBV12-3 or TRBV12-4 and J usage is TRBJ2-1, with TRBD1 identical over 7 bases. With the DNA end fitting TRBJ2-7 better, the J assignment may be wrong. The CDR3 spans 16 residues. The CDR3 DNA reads TGTGCCAGCAGTTTACGACAGGGACGCTCCTACAATGAGCAGTACTTC. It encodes CASSLRQGRSYNEQYF.

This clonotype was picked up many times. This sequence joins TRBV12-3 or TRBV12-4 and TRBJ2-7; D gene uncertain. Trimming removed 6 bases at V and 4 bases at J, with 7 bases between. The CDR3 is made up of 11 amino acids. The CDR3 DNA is TGTGCCAGCAGCTTAAAGTACGAGCAGTACTTC. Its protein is CASSLKYEQYF.

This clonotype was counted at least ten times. In DNA form, the CDR3 reads TGCAGTGCTAGATACAGGGCTCAAGAGACCCAGTACTTC. Translated: CSARYRAQETQYF. V gene TRBV20-1 combines with J gene TRBJ2-5, with D tentatively TRBD1 (6 bases). This CDR3 has 13 amino acids. Trimming removed 2 bases from V and 2 bases from J, with 9 bases in between. CDR1 and CDR2 from the germline V gene are DFQATT and SNEGSKA (reference sequence).